These 5 T cell receptor beta chains originate from one sample sequenced in a study of blood T cell repertoires in COVID-19. The table came from immunoSEQ multiplex PCR; TCRdb's copy has only in-frame clones and leaves some out. The table has 300,000 or so clones, roughly 90% seen once; the top ten hold 2.6%. Specimen: PBMCs or T cells enriched from blood (not recorded which). Receptors were obtained from a man aged 60 to 75 who had recovered from COVID-19.

This chain joins TRBV7-9 and TRBJ1-1, with a possible D match to TRBD1 (5 bases). From germline, CDR1 is SEHNR and CDR2 FQNEAQ (reference sequence). The CDR3 consists of 12 residues. Trimming cost V 4 bases and J 5 bases, with 8 bases left between them. CDR3 protein: CASSWGGTEAFF. The CDR3 bases are TGTGCCAGCAGCTGGGGGGGTACTGAAGCTTTCTTT.

V usage is TRBV20-1 and J usage is TRBJ1-2; no reliable D call. Trimming removed 5 bases from V and 2 bases from J, with 6 bases in between. The CDR3 length is 11 residues. CDR1 is DFQATT and CDR2 is SNEGSKA in the germline V gene (reference sequence). The CDR3 here is CSALENYGYTF. The CDR3 DNA reads TGCAGTGCTTTAGAAAACTATGGCTACACCTTC.

The V call is TRBV5-1, the J call TRBJ1-3, with 8 nucleotides matching TRBD1. V lost 4 bases, J lost 0 bases, and 6 bases stayed unmatched. Germline V gene sequence: CDR1 SGHRS, CDR2 YFSETQ. This CDR3 has 16 residues. The CDR3 DNA reads as TGCGCCAGCAGCCTGACAGGGGCTACCTCTGGAAACACCATATATTTT. Translation: CASSLTGATSGNTIYF.

In this sample, this clone turned up once. J is TRBJ2-2 and V is TRBV19; 8 bases are a match to TRBD2. The trim removed 6 bases at V and 2 bases at J, leaving 11 bases unmatched. The CDR3 sequence is 17 residues long. Germline V lookup: CDR1 LNHDA, CDR2 SQIVND (reference sequence). Here the CDR3 reads CASSKLKSGSNTGELFF. As DNA, the CDR3 is TGTGCCAGTAGCAAATTAAAAAGCGGGAGCAACACCGGGGAGCTGTTTTTT.

V and J are TRBV6-1 and TRBJ1-5, with 7 bases lining up with TRBD1. V shed 3 bases, J shed 0 bases, and the junction held 5 bases outside the gene matches. Germline lookup yields CDR1 MNHNS and CDR2 SASEGT. This CDR3 is built from 16 residues. The CDR3 protein is CASSDEQGLSNQPQHF. The CDR3 DNA follows: TGTGCCAGCAGTGACGAACAGGGGCTTAGCAATCAGCCCCAGCATTTT.